This T cell receptor (beta chain) was observed in a study of blood T cell repertoires in COVID-19. Study-wide context: T cells, B-cell-depleted T cells, or PBMCs supplied cDNA or gDNA.

Trimming cost V 0 bases and J 4 bases; bases outside gene matches: 7. From germline, CDR1 is SGHTS and CDR2 YDEGEE. The CDR3 sequence is 17 residues long. Living in about two dozen US areas, the participants were between about 18 and 100 years of age. As processed by the authors: The authors estimated nucleated cell counts from reference gene primer amplification. Data came from immunoSEQ multiplex PCR; TCRdb stores just in-frame clones and leaves some out. That table gives V, J and clone size, and the DNA gave D and trimming. The sample includes about 140,000 clones, roughly four fifths of them seen just once.

The origin of this receptor is a woman aged 45-59 years with acute COVID-19. This chain uses TRBV5-8 with TRBJ2-2; 9 bases fit TRBD2. The sequenced sample was PBMCs or T cells enriched from blood (not recorded which). In DNA form, the CDR3 reads TGTGCCAGCAGCTTGGGTCTCCTAGCGGGGATCACCGGGGAGCTGTTTTTT. Amino acids: CASSLGLLAGITGELFF.